The source of this TCR beta chain is a study of blood T cell repertoires in COVID-19. The overall study: Collection of acute and convalescent COVID-19 samples took place in the United States, Italy and Spain. T cells, B-cell-depleted T cells, or PBMCs supplied cDNA or gDNA.

Germline CDR1 is MNHEY and CDR2 is SMNVEV (reference sequence). There are 13 residues in the CDR3. Trimming took 5 bases from V and 10 from J, leaving 14 bases between them. In the original analysis: Amplification of reference gene primers was used by the study to estimate nucleated cell counts. Produced via immunoSEQ multiplex PCR; TCRdb's table is partial and in-frame only. That table furnishes V, J and clone size, whereas the DNA furnished D and trimming. The data hold fewer than 300,000 clones, with 88% observed a single time. Sequencing used peripheral blood. The sequence came from a man in his 60s who had recovered from COVID-19. J is TRBJ1-4 and V is TRBV27; no clear D gene. CDR3 sequence: CASSPPTPGKLFF. The CDR3 DNA sequence: TGTGCCAGCAGTCCCCCCACTCCGGGAAAACTGTTTTTT.